This T cell receptor (beta chain) was captured in a study of monozygotic twins with inflammatory bowel disease. About this clonotype itself: Its antigen is not known.

Overall study findings and caveats: People with IBD had fewer clonotypes in common with others than healthy twins did, especially with disease activity. Limited power may explain why concordant and discordant twins showed no difference in repertoire similarity.

Each of TCRalpha and TCRbeta cDNA went through two nested PCRs, lasting 16 and 9 cycles. From the 5' RACE reads, TCRdb lists one entry per CDR3 protein and no DNA. The table gives about 160,000 distinct CDR3 sequences; the top ten clones make up roughly 2.3% of it. The CDR3 spans 13 residues. Input material: blood. The chain employs TRBV12-3 or TRBV12-4 and TRBJ2-3. The receptor was isolated from a human donor with ulcerative colitis or Crohn's disease, or a healthy co-twin of an affected twin (not recorded which). The CDR3 sequence is CASSDFYTDTQYF.